This TCR beta chain was sequenced during a study of OX40 agonist ivuxolimab in advanced cancers. Across the whole study: Three patients had partial responses: one hepatocellular carcinoma, two cutaneous melanoma.

V dropped 1 base and J dropped 0 bases, with 10 bases sitting between them. Germline CDR1 reads LGHNA; CDR2 reads YNFKEQ. The CDR3 sequence is 16 residues long. Sequenced by immunoSEQ multiplex PCR; TCRdb stores in-frame clones only, minus some. Among approximately 70,000 clones listed, approximately 88% were seen once. Findings and limits, study-wide: Dosing at 0.1 to 3.0 mg/kg was accompanied by clonal expansion of CD4+ and CD8+ blood T cells by week 6. CD8+ T cells were the subset that, on average, had more expanded clones than CD4+.

Regarding this clone: The antigen remains unidentified.

This specimen consisted of CD4+ or CD8+ T cells sorted from blood, obtained in a trial of the OX40 agonist ivuxolimab. This chain uses TRBV4-2 with TRBJ1-5; D call uncertain. The sequence derives from an adult with an advanced solid tumor such as melanoma, head and neck, liver or kidney cancer. In DNA, the CDR3 is TGTGCCAGCAGCCAAGGAGAGAGGAATAGCAATCAGCCCCAGCATTTT. Its translation is CASSQGERNSNQPQHF.